This T cell receptor beta chain originates from a study of T cells after yellow fever vaccination. This CDR3 is built from 15 residues. With 5 bases clipped from V and 5 bases from J, the junction kept 8 bases outside the gene matches. There are a few counts of this clonotype. From the 5' RACE reads, TCRdb called clonotypes with MiXCR, one entry per CDR3 protein. The top ten clones hold about 13% of a sample with 510,000 or so distinct CDR3 sequences, 15% to 20% of them seen once. Sequenced material: PBMCs, taken 15 days after the yellow fever booster vaccination. The chain recombines TRBV12-3 or TRBV12-4 with TRBJ2-2, with 7 bases aligning to TRBD2. The clonotype comes from a man in his thirties or forties who received the YFV17D yellow fever vaccine. CDR3 nucleotide sequence: TGTGCCAGCAGTCTCAGCGGGACTCCAACCGGGGAGCTGTTTTTT. It codes for CASSLSGTPTGELFF.